This record concerns one T cell receptor beta chain sequence. In the authors' methods: Quantification of nucleated cells was approximated via reference gene primer amplification. This table comes from immunoSEQ multiplex PCR, and its TCRdb copy is limited to in-frame clones, with some not included. V, J and clone size derive from that table, while D and trimming were established from the DNA sequence. The sample records 140,000 or so clones, roughly three quarters being singletons. This sample was included in a study of blood T cell repertoires in COVID-19. Study summary: Whether acute or convalescent, the COVID-19 samples came from the United States, Italy and Spain. T cells, B-cell-depleted T cells, or PBMCs provided the cDNA or gDNA that served as material.

Germline-derived CDR1 and CDR2 are LGHDT and YNNKEL (reference sequence). Trimming removed 1 base from V and 1 base from J, with 8 bases in between. The CDR3 spans 14 residues. The sequence derives from a woman in her seventies with COVID-19, enrolled during active disease. The rearrangement uses TRBV3-1 (or the pseudogene TRBV3-2) and TRBJ2-7; D is uncertain. Material for sequencing was peripheral blood. CDR3 region: CASSQGAASYEQYF. As DNA, the CDR3 is TGTGCCAGCAGCCAAGGGGCAGCTTCCTACGAGCAGTACTTC.